This T cell receptor beta chain was retrieved from a study of blood T cells in healthy people across ages. Findings and limits, study-wide: Estimated diversity, derived from one million T cells, was regarded as an underestimate. Measured against age, TCR beta diversity per million T cells decreased in a roughly linear manner. Diversity was higher, and naive CD4+ cells more numerous, in long-lived donors than in aged donors.

Germline V gives CDR1 LGHNA, CDR2 YNFKEQ. CDR3 length equals 18 residues. The V segment lost 1 base and the J segment 4 bases; nucleotides outside the gene matches: 9. The authors ran a second PCR of roughly 7 to 11 cycles using a sample-barcoded 5' primer and a J-beta primer mix. A template-switch adaptor that had 12 random nucleotides put a tag on each cDNA molecule. TCRdb re-called the 5' RACE reads through MiXCR, storing one row per CDR3 protein. The table records 2 million or so distinct CDR3 sequences, roughly 49% of them present only once. This clonotype occurred a few times. Its antigen is not identified.

The sample consisted of blood. This sequence originates from a woman in her thirties or forties in good health. The gene calls are TRBV4-2 and TRBJ2-1; TRBD2 matches 11 bases. CDR3 amino acids: CASSQVGSTSGVYNEQFF. The CDR3 nucleotides are TGTGCCAGCAGCCAAGTGGGGTCGACTAGCGGGGTGTACAATGAGCAGTTCTTC.